These 21 T cell receptor beta chains were sequenced from one sample in a study of T cell responses to AZD1222 COVID-19 vaccine. Repertoires were generated with immunoSEQ multiplex PCR, while TCRdb's copy carries only in-frame clones and drops some. Among about 170,000 clones listed, 87% were seen once. This sample comprised peripheral blood, obtained on day 0 of AZD1222 vaccination. These receptors were taken from an adult in good health.

The rearrangement uses TRBV18 and TRBJ2-7; weak D call: TRBD2 (5 bases). The CDR3 contains 13 residues. CDR1 is KGHSH, CDR2 LQKENI, per germline. V lost 4 bases and J lost 6, with 13 bases in between. The CDR3 spells CASSRPPAGEQYF. The DNA for the CDR3 is TGTGCCAGCTCACGTCCCCCTGCGGGCGAGCAGTACTTC.

This chain joins TRBV3-1 (or the pseudogene TRBV3-2) and TRBJ2-7; 9 bases agree with TRBD1. The CDR3 covers 13 residues. With 1 base clipped from V and 5 bases from J, the junction kept 0 bases outside the gene matches. Germline CDR1 is LGHDT and CDR2 is YNNKEL (reference sequence). CDR3 loop: CASSQGTGDEQYF. The CDR3 DNA follows: TGTGCCAGCAGCCAAGGGACAGGGGACGAGCAGTACTTC.

V and J are TRBV30 and TRBJ2-7, with D hard to call. Germline V gene sequence: CDR1 GTSNPN, CDR2 SVGIG (reference sequence). The V and J ends lost 2 bases and 3 bases respectively, with 5 bases between them. The CDR3 is made up of 11 amino acids. This CDR3 is CAWSTGYEQYF. CDR3 sequence (DNA): TGTGCCTGGAGTACCGGCTACGAGCAGTACTTC.

This sequence joins TRBV28 and TRBJ1-5; a possible D gene is TRBD1 (5 bases). The CDR3 has 14 residues. CDR1 is MDHEN, CDR2 SYDVKM, per germline. The V end lost 7 bases, the J end lost 3 bases, and 13 bases lay between the germline ends. This CDR3 is CASTPGGNNQPQHF. For the CDR3, the DNA is TGTGCCAGCACCCCTGGGGGGAACAATCAGCCCCAGCATTTT.

The V gene is TRBV2, the J gene TRBJ1-2; possible D gene TRBD1, 6 bases. Germline assignment: CDR1 SNHLY and CDR2 FYNNEI. The CDR3 covers 12 residues. V gave up 7 bases and J gave up 4 bases, with 10 bases separating them. CDR3 residues: CASTPDSYGYTF. The CDR3 nucleotides read TGTGCCAGCACCCCGGACAGCTATGGCTACACCTTC. Full variable domain (rest looked up from reference TRBV2 and TRBJ1-2): EPEVTQTPSHQVTQMGQEVILRCVPISNHLYFYWYRQILGQKVEFLVSFYNNEISEKSEIFDDQFSVERPDGSNFTLKIRSTKLEDSAMYFCASTPDSYGYTFGSGTRLTVV.

This clone came up a few times. The chain links TRBV7-9 to TRBJ2-2; TRBD2 agrees at 10 bases. Germline lookup yields CDR1 SEHNR and CDR2 FQNEAQ (reference sequence). CDR3 length equals 12 residues. V lost 11 bases to trimming and J lost 5 bases; unmatched junction nucleotides: 2. CDR3 bases: TGTGCCCGAGCGGGAGGGACCGGGGAGCTGTTTTTT. Its translation: CARAGGTGELFF.

The chain has TRBV3-1 (or the pseudogene TRBV3-2) and TRBJ1-6, with a possible D match to TRBD1 (6 bases). The CDR3 runs to 15 residues. V was clipped by 0 bases and J by 8 bases, with 11 bases between them. Germline CDR1 and CDR2: LGHDT and YNNKEL (reference sequence). The CDR3: CASSQDWTAHSPLHF. The CDR3 DNA sequence: TGTGCCAGCAGCCAAGATTGGACAGCCCATTCACCCCTCCACTTT.

The chain has TRBV9 and TRBJ2-7; TRBD2 is a possible D gene (6 bases). V lost 0 bases, J lost 2 bases, and 9 bases lay in between. Per the germline V gene, CDR1 is SGDLS and CDR2 is YYNGEE. The CDR3 covers 14 residues. The chain's CDR3 is CASSVDWGAYEQYF. CDR3 coding DNA: TGTGCCAGCAGCGTAGACTGGGGGGCCTACGAGCAGTACTTC. Variable domain in full (rest from reference TRBV9 and TRBJ2-7): DSGVTQTPKHLITATGQRVTLRCSPRSGDLSVYWYQQSLDQGLQFLIQYYNGEERAKGNILERFSAQQFPDLHSELNLSSLELGDSALYFCASSVDWGAYEQYFGPGTRLTVT.

The rearrangement links TRBV27 to TRBJ1-6; D perhaps matches TRBD1 (5 bases). Trimming took off 3 bases at V and 7 bases at J, with 16 bases between the two ends. This CDR3 has 16 residues. Per germline, CDR1 MNHEY and CDR2 SMNVEV (reference sequence). The CDR3 DNA sequence: TGTGCCAGCAGTTTCCGGGACTTACGGGGAAATTCACCCCTCCACTTT. It encodes CASSFRDLRGNSPLHF.

The rearrangement joins TRBV4-2 to TRBJ1-1, with D perhaps TRBD1 (6 bases). The CDR3 has 17 residues. Per germline, CDR1 LGHNA and CDR2 YNFKEQ. V lost 1 base to trimming and J lost 1 base, with 16 bases between them. CDR3 in amino acids: CASSQASGGRPNTEAFF. DNA of the CDR3: TGTGCCAGCAGCCAAGCGTCCGGGGGGCGTCCGAACACTGAAGCTTTCTTT.

A single count supports this clone. This chain connects TRBV5-6 to TRBJ2-3; D uncertain. CDR3 size: 15 residues. Deletions cut 2 bases from V and 4 bases from J, with 14 bases between. Germline CDR1 is SGHDT and CDR2 is YYEEEE. CDR3 DNA: TGTGCCAGCAGCTTTCGGTTCGAGGCCTCAGATACGCAGTATTTT. Translated, it gives CASSFRFEASDTQYF.

The V and J genes are TRBV3-1 (or the pseudogene TRBV3-2) and TRBJ1-6, with 7 bases identical to TRBD1. The CDR3 spans 20 residues. The germline CDR1 and CDR2 sequences are LGHDT and YNNKEL (reference sequence). V gave up 6 bases and J gave up 1 base; unmatched junction bases: 18. The DNA of the CDR3 is TGTGCCAGCAGGAATCGGGACAGCTTCCCCTCCGCTTCCTATAATTCACCCCTCCACTTT. This codes for CASRNRDSFPSASYNSPLHF.

This chain joins TRBV19 and TRBJ1-2; 7 positions agree with TRBD1. CDR1 is LNHDA and CDR2 is SQIVND in the germline V gene (reference sequence). V was clipped by 3 bases and J by 4 bases; unmatched bases: 8. This CDR3 contains 15 residues. Here the CDR3 DNA reads TGTGCCAGTAGTATTTTTGGAGGGGGCCTCTATGGCTACACCTTC. Protein product: CASSIFGGGLYGYTF.

This clone was detected a few times. The chain carries TRBV7-2 and TRBJ2-5, with TRBD2 matching over 13 bases. Germline V gives CDR1 SGHTA, CDR2 FQGNSA. The junction had 5 bases not matched to a gene; V was cut back by 5 bases and J by 5 bases. CDR3 length: 15 amino acids. This CDR3 reads CASSTSGRAGETQYF. CDR3 nucleotides: TGTGCCAGCAGCACTAGCGGGAGGGCCGGTGAGACCCAGTACTTC.

The chain carries TRBV12-5 and TRBJ2-7; no clear D. The CDR3 has 14 residues. CDR1 LGHNT and CDR2 FRNRAP come from the germline V gene. Trimming removed 2 bases from V and 3 bases from J, with 11 bases in between. CDR3 coding DNA: TGTGCTAGTGGTTTGTTTTTACCCCTCTACGAGCAGTACTTC. Translation: CASGLFLPLYEQYF.

The V gene is TRBV5-1, the J gene TRBJ2-6; perhaps TRBD1 as D (6 bases). This CDR3 spans 17 amino acids. Germline V gene data show CDR1 as SGHRS and CDR2 as YFSETQ. V was clipped by 2 bases and J by 2 bases, with 14 bases between them. The CDR3 loop is CASSLIYRAAGANVLTF. The CDR3 region has the DNA TGCGCCAGCAGCTTAATTTACAGGGCCGCTGGGGCCAACGTCCTGACTTTC.

The chain joins TRBV14 to TRBJ2-1; D is possibly TRBD1 (6 bases). Germline V gene lookup returns CDR1 SGHDN and CDR2 FVKESK. The length of the CDR3 is 13 residues. V dropped 4 bases and J dropped 10 bases, with 14 bases sitting between them. The DNA of the CDR3 is TGTGCCAGCAGCCGTAACAGGGTAGGCGAGCAGTTCTTC. Its translation is CASSRNRVGEQFF.

The chain couples TRBV20-1 to TRBJ1-6; D gene unclear. In germline, CDR1 is DFQATT, CDR2 SNEGSKA (reference sequence). This CDR3 has 15 residues. Deletions cut 3 bases from V and 0 bases from J, with 9 bases between. Here the CDR3 reads CSASDRNSYNSPLHF. CDR3 DNA sequence: TGCAGTGCTAGTGATCGGAACTCCTATAATTCACCCCTCCACTTT.

This rearrangement joins TRBV6-5 to TRBJ2-7, with D perhaps TRBD1 or TRBD2 (5 bases each). Trimming stripped 10 bases from V and 8 bases from J, with 27 bases between. CDR1 is MNHEY, CDR2 SVGAGI, per germline. The CDR3 runs 15 residues. CDR3 bases: TGTGCCAAGAAGATAACCGGGACGGCGGCCTTGAAGCAGTACTTC. Its translation is CAKKITGTAALKQYF.

This clone was counted once. This chain links TRBV18 with TRBJ2-1; maybe TRBD2 (6 bases). V was cut by 3 bases and J by 9 bases, with 12 bases left in between. The CDR3 loop spans 13 amino acids. The germline V gene encodes CDR1 KGHSH and CDR2 LQKENI. The CDR3 DNA reads TGTGCCAGCTCACCGGATAGCGGTAGTGAGCAGTTCTTC. It translates to CASSPDSGSEQFF.

This chain uses TRBV6-5 with TRBJ2-7; D may be TRBD1 (5 bases). With 0 bases removed from V and 3 bases from J, the gap between germline ends came to 15 bases. The CDR3 has 16 residues. CDR1 is MNHEY, CDR2 SVGAGI, per germline. This chain's CDR3 is CASSYSTDRMNYEQYF. The CDR3 DNA sequence: TGTGCCAGCAGTTACTCGACCGACAGAATGAACTACGAGCAGTACTTC.